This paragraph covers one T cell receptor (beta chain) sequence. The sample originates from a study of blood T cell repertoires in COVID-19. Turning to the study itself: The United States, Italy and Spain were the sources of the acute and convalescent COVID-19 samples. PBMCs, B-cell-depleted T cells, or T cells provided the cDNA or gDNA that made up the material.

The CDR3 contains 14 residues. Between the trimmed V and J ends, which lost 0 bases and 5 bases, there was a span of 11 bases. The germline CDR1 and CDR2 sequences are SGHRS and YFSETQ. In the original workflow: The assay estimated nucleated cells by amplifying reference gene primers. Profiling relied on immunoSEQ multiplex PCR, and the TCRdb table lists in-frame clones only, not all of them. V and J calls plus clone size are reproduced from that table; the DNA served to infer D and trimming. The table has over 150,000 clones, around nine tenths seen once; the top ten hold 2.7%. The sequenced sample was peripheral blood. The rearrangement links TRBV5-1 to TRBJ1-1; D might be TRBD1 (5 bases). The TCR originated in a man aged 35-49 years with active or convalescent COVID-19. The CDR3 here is CASSLEGVLTEAFF. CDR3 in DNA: TGCGCCAGCAGCTTGGAAGGGGTTTTGACTGAAGCTTTCTTT.